This TCR beta chain was captured by sequencing in a study of T cells in Graves' hyperthyroidism and ophthalmopathy. This CDR3 contains 17 residues. J was trimmed by 3 bases and V by 0 bases; bases with no gene match: 7. From germline, CDR1 is DFQATT and CDR2 SNEGSKA (reference sequence). Amplified regions were TCR beta CDR3 sequences from RNA transcripts. The HTBI primer set served for first-round RT-PCR of the TCR CDR3. Using its own MiXCR run on the multiplex PCR reads, TCRdb lists one record per CDR3 protein. The sample records hundreds of thousands of distinct CDR3 sequences, approximately 15% being singletons. When ophthalmopathy did not progress within 18 months, Graves' hyperthyroidism was considered stable. Newly diagnosed hyperthyroidism patients aged 18 to 65 years had disease lasting under 2 months. This clonotype came up many times.

Sequencing input: blood. The receptor comes from a woman aged 25-40 years with Graves' hyperthyroidism. The J gene is TRBJ2-5, the V gene TRBV20-1, with 13 positions matching TRBD2. The CDR3 DNA sequence: TGCAGTGCTAGAGATCCCTACGGACTAGCGGGAGAAGAGACCCAGTACTTC. Protein: CSARDPYGLAGEETQYF.